The TCR beta chain under discussion was sequenced for a study of T cells in Graves' hyperthyroidism and ophthalmopathy. This clonotype appeared many times. Authors of the study amplified TCR beta CDR3 regions from RNA transcripts. The HTBI primer set drove a first-round RT-PCR of the TCR CDR3. TCRdb re-analysed the multiplex PCR reads in MiXCR, keeping a single row per CDR3 protein. The repertoire has around 340,000 distinct CDR3 sequences, 16% of them found once; the top ten carry approximately 35%. Sequenced input: blood. This receptor was obtained from a man aged 25 to 45 with Graves' hyperthyroidism.

The CDR3 spells CASSQGWHNQETQYF. In DNA form, the CDR3 reads TGTGCCAGCAGCCAAGGTTGGCACAACCAAGAGACCCAGTACTTC. The chain joins TRBV3-1 to TRBJ2-5, with D uncertain. Trimming removed 1 base at V and 0 bases at J, with 9 bases between. This CDR3 is 15 amino acids long. CDR1 LGHDT and CDR2 YNNKEL come from the germline V gene (reference sequence).